Listed below are T cell receptor beta chains from one sample, sequenced in a study of blood T cell repertoires in COVID-19. TCRdb keeps only in-frame clones here, not all; method: immunoSEQ multiplex PCR. The table has roughly 68,000 clones, 76% seen once. Sequencing input: peripheral blood. The origin of the receptors is a man in his fifties or sixties with COVID-19, enrolled during active disease. Both conserved end residues are part of each CDR3. Each record gives: J gene, V gene, clone size, CDR3 protein. Clone size is stated in some rows and not others, as once, few, many or a class when expanded.

TRBJ2-3	TRBV24-1	once	CATSDIDRVDTQYF
TRBJ1-6	TRBV18	-	CASSRDRGSNSPLHF
TRBJ2-3	TRBV27	once	CASSLSLSRTGDTQYF
TRBJ1-2	TRBV5-1	-	CASSNGADYGYTF
TRBJ2-1	TRBV9	few	CASSVGPGIGNEQFF
TRBJ2-1	TRBV18	-	CASSPNGGYNEQFF
TRBJ2-1	TRBV19	-	CASSTLGGGGEQFF
TRBJ2-1	TRBV3-1/TRBV3-2	few	CASSQGVGQGSNEQFF
TRBJ2-6	TRBV6-4	-	CASSPGIGANVLTF
TRBJ2-1	TRBV11-3	-	CASSPMTRLDNEQFF
TRBJ1-1	TRBV14	once	CASSIHLAGTEAFF
TRBJ2-7	TRBV3-1/TRBV3-2	-	CASSQVREGEQYF
TRBJ1-2	TRBV27	many	CASSSALGRAYGYTF
TRBJ1-5	TRBV6-5	-	CASRDRGGQPQHF
TRBJ2-1	TRBV18	-	CASSPSGLAGGDEQFF
TRBJ1-5	TRBV6-6	-	CASSYPPGGGQPQHF
TRBJ2-6	TRBV28	-	CASGWTSEVLLTF
TRBJ2-7	TRBV5-5	-	CASSLGDSSSYEQYF
TRBJ1-3	TRBV18	-	CASSAGGTDSGNTIYF
TRBJ2-1	TRBV5-1	-	CASSPVAGSYNEQFF
TRBJ2-3	TRBV5-6	-	CASSLLAGIGSTDTQYF
TRBJ1-1	TRBV7-9	few	CASSLDRVNTEAFF
TRBJ2-7	TRBV6-2/TRBV6-3	-	CASSKGAYEQYF
TRBJ1-2	TRBV6-5	-	CASSNRDGYTF
TRBJ1-2	TRBV11-1	-	CASSTNNQGYTF
TRBJ2-2	TRBV7-3	-	CASSPMAGGNGELFF
TRBJ2-2	TRBV5-6	-	CASSLLVLTGELFF
TRBJ2-1	TRBV28	-	CASSLGDRDHNEQFF
TRBJ2-7	TRBV18	-	CASSPVGGQGYEQYF
TRBJ2-1	TRBV6-5	-	CASIGLAGDNEQFF
TRBJ1-3	TRBV5-6	-	CASSLALGNTIYF
TRBJ2-1	TRBV9	once	CASSAGSGGPYNEQFF
TRBJ2-5	TRBV5-4	-	CASSLASGSQETQYF